This TCR beta chain stems from a study of blood T cells in healthy people across ages. Overall study findings and caveats: Observed TCR beta diversity per million T cells went down as age went up. This fall followed a roughly linear course with age.

Alongside a J-beta primer mix, a sample-barcoded 5' primer served in a second PCR lasting 7 to 11 cycles. TCRdb fed the 5' RACE reads into MiXCR, producing one record per CDR3 protein. The sample has some 1,800,000 distinct CDR3 sequences, about two fifths seen once. The CDR3 length is 13 residues. Germline V lookup: CDR1 MNHEY, CDR2 SVGAGI. Note on this clonotype: What it binds is unknown.

The TCR sequence derives from a human donor in good health. The specimen sequenced was blood. This chain connects TRBV6-5 to TRBJ2-7; 10 nucleotides align to TRBD1. The CDR3 nucleotides read TGTGCTACGGGACAGGGGTTTGCCTACGAGCAGTACTTC. Its translation is CATGQGFAYEQYF.